The 21 T cell receptor beta chains given below trace back to one sample, sequenced in a study of T cell responses to AZD1222 COVID-19 vaccine. Assay: immunoSEQ multiplex PCR; the TCRdb copy retains only in-frame clones and omits some. The data hold 150,000 or so clones, with roughly 80% observed a single time. The starting material was peripheral blood, obtained on day 0 of MenACWY control vaccination. Source of these receptors: an adult in good health.

The rearrangement joins TRBV3-1 (or the pseudogene TRBV3-2) to TRBJ1-5, with no clear D. Germline CDR1 reads LGHDT; CDR2 reads YNNKEL (reference sequence). Trimming stripped 4 bases from V and 0 bases from J, with 10 bases between. The CDR3 length is 15 residues. In DNA, the CDR3 is TGTGCCAGCAGCCGTCGACTCAATAGCAATCAGCCCCAGCATTTT. Encoded protein: CASSRRLNSNQPQHF.

The chain combines TRBV6-5 with TRBJ1-2; 7 bases line up with TRBD1. CDR1 is MNHEY and CDR2 is SVGAGI in the germline V gene. With 0 bases clipped from V and 3 bases from J, the junction kept 4 bases outside the gene matches. The CDR3 totals 15 residues. The CDR3 sequence: CASSYSGTEHYGYTF. In DNA form, the CDR3 reads TGTGCCAGCAGTTACTCGGGGACAGAACACTATGGCTACACCTTC.

This chain links TRBV28 with TRBJ1-6; TRBD1 matches 7 bases. With V trimmed by 7 bases and J by 7 bases, 16 bases remained unmatched. Germline V gives CDR1 MDHEN, CDR2 SYDVKM. The CDR3 length is 17 residues. CDR3 nucleotide sequence: TGTGCCAGCAAACGACAGGGATCCCCGCTCCGAAATTCACCCCTCCACTTT. Translating it yields CASKRQGSPLRNSPLHF.

The chain joins TRBV7-8 to TRBJ2-1; 7 bases agree with TRBD2. Losses at the gene ends were 5 bases for V and 7 bases for J; bases not matched to a gene: 11. The CDR3 contains 15 residues. Germline CDR1 SGHVS, CDR2 FQNEAQ. The CDR3 reads CASSPEGGRWNEQFF. The CDR3 nucleotides are TGTGCCAGCAGCCCAGAGGGAGGGCGGTGGAATGAGCAGTTCTTC.

The J gene is TRBJ1-1, the V gene TRBV9; 9 positions match TRBD1. The CDR3 has 13 amino acids. The V and J ends lost 1 base and 11 bases, in that order; junction bases with no gene match: 6. In germline, CDR1 is SGDLS, CDR2 YYNGEE. The CDR3 region has the DNA TGTGCCAGCAGCGTAAATGGGGACAGGGAGGCTTTCTTT. It encodes CASSVNGDREAFF.

This clone was seen just once. The chain uses TRBV19 and TRBJ2-1, with no clear D. The germline V and J ends were trimmed by 4 bases and 7 bases, with 14 bases remaining between them. The CDR3 sequence is 14 residues long. Per the germline V gene, CDR1 is LNHDA and CDR2 is SQIVND (reference sequence). In DNA form, the CDR3 reads TGTGCCAGTAGTAGCCAGGTCTCCCAGAATGAGCAGTTCTTC. Encoded protein: CASSSQVSQNEQFF.

In its sample, this clone was seen a few times. Other DNA sequences within the sample encode an identical CDR3. The chain is built from TRBV3-1 (or the pseudogene TRBV3-2) and TRBJ2-1; D remains ambiguous. The germline gives CDR1 LGHDT, CDR2 YNNKEL (reference sequence). The CDR3 runs 11 residues. V lost 3 bases to trimming and J lost 7 bases, with 4 bases between them. This CDR3 is CASSQTNEQFF. CDR3 DNA sequence: TGTGCCAGCAGCCAGACTAATGAGCAGTTCTTC.

This sequence joins TRBV21-1 and TRBJ2-2; TRBD2 is the table's D call, not checked against the DNA. TRBV21-1 is reported as a pseudogene. The CDR3 has 20 residues. The CDR3 spells CASSKRPGLEGLVQTGELFF. The CDR3 coding sequence is TGTGCCAGCAGCAAACGACCGGGACTAGAGGGACTAGTTCAAACCGGGGAGCTGTTTTTT.

The V and J genes are TRBV7-7 and TRBJ2-5, with TRBD2 matching over 7 bases. Germline CDR1 reads SSHAT; CDR2 reads FNYEAQ (reference sequence). The junction had 2 bases not matched to a gene; V was cut back by 0 bases and J by 1 base. The CDR3 sequence is 15 residues long. CDR3 sequence reads: CASSLAGGIQETQYF. CDR3 sequence (DNA): TGTGCCAGCAGCTTAGCGGGGGGGATCCAAGAGACCCAGTACTTC.

The chain employs TRBV18 and TRBJ1-4; no firm D call. Germline V lookup: CDR1 KGHSH, CDR2 LQKENI. Trimming shortened V by 3 bases and J by 10 bases, and 15 bases separated the two germline ends. The CDR3 has 14 amino acids. CDR3 region: CASSPAPLGRKLFF. In nucleotides, the CDR3 is TGTGCCAGCTCACCCGCACCATTGGGGAGAAAACTGTTTTTT.

The chain links TRBV19 to TRBJ2-1; 13 positions match TRBD2. Germline CDR1 is LNHDA and CDR2 is SQIVND (reference sequence). The CDR3 runs to 15 residues. V lost 10 bases, J lost 5 bases, and 8 bases stayed unmatched. CDR3 sequence (DNA): TGTGCCACTTACACGGGACTAGCGGGGAACAATGAGCAGTTCTTC. Encoded protein: CATYTGLAGNNEQFF.

This rearrangement joins TRBV10-3 to TRBJ2-1; D is unclear. The V gene lost 2 bases and the J gene lost 10 bases, with 9 bases spanning the gap. There are 12 residues in the CDR3. Germline lookup yields CDR1 ENHRY and CDR2 SYGVKD. CDR3 coding DNA: TGTGCCATCAGTGAGGACGCCCGCGAGCAGTTCTTC. Residues: CAISEDAREQFF.

The V call is TRBV18, the J call TRBJ2-4; D tentatively fits TRBD1 or TRBD2 (5 bases each). V lost 0 bases, J lost 0 bases, and 9 bases lay in between. This CDR3 has 16 residues. Germline CDR1 KGHSH, CDR2 LQKENI. The CDR3 here is CASSPPTGAAKNIQYF. The CDR3 DNA follows: TGTGCCAGCTCACCACCCACCGGGGCAGCCAAAAACATTCAGTACTTC.

The gene calls are TRBV11-2 and TRBJ2-3; either TRBD1 or TRBD2 may supply D (5 bases each). Trimming stripped 1 base from V and 9 bases from J, with 11 bases between. The germline CDR1 and CDR2 sequences are SGHAT and FQNNGV. The CDR3 covers 13 residues. For the CDR3, the DNA is TGTGCCAGCAGCTTAGCGGGGCTGGGCACGCAGTATTTT. Translating it yields CASSLAGLGTQYF.

J is TRBJ2-7 and V is TRBV3-1 (or the pseudogene TRBV3-2), with D perhaps matching TRBD1 (5 bases). The germline V and J ends were trimmed by 0 bases and 1 base, with 13 bases remaining between them. This CDR3 has 16 amino acids. Per germline, CDR1 LGHDT and CDR2 YNNKEL (reference sequence). In DNA, the CDR3 is TGTGCCAGCAGCCAAGATAGCACAGGTCTTTCCTACGAGCAGTACTTC. It is translated as CASSQDSTGLSYEQYF.

The CDR3 loop reads CASSSSPGQDEQYV. The DNA for the CDR3 is TGTGCCAGCAGTTCCTCCCCAGGGCAGGACGAGCAGTACGTC. The J gene is TRBJ2-7, the V gene TRBV6-5; D possibly corresponds to TRBD1 (5 bases). V lost 4 bases and J lost 5, with 15 bases in between. There are 14 residues in the CDR3. Germline V lookup: CDR1 MNHEY, CDR2 SVGAGI.

This clone appeared a single time. The chain is built from TRBV18 and TRBJ1-3; no firm D call. Looked up from germline, CDR1 is KGHSH and CDR2 is LQKENI. V was pared by 3 bases and J by 0 bases, with 9 bases between. The CDR3 covers 15 residues. The CDR3 nucleotides are TGTGCCAGCTCACCGTCGGGGAACTCTGGAAACACCATATATTTT. Translating gives CASSPSGNSGNTIYF. Based on the CDR3 plus reference TRBV18 and TRBJ1-3, the full variable domain is NAGVMQNPRHLVRRRGQEARLRCSPMKGHSHVYWYRQLPEEGLKFMVYLQKENIIDESGMPKERFSAEFPKEGPSILRIQQVVRGDSAAYFCASSPSGNSGNTIYFGEGSWLTVV.

The V call is TRBV11-2, the J call TRBJ1-4; D possibly corresponds to TRBD1 (5 bases). The germline gives CDR1 SGHAT, CDR2 FQNNGV. V dropped 2 bases and J dropped 8 bases, with 6 bases sitting between them. The CDR3 has 12 residues. The CDR3 DNA follows: TGTGCCAGCAGCTTATCAGGGGAAAAACTGTTTTTT. It yields the protein CASSLSGEKLFF.

The chain has TRBV15 and TRBJ1-3; the D gene is possibly TRBD1 (6 bases). Deletions cut 0 bases from V and 2 bases from J, with 11 bases between. The CDR3 covers 16 residues. Germline V gene data show CDR1 as LNHNV and CDR2 as YYDKDF (reference sequence). CDR3 in DNA: TGTGCCACCAGCAGAGATACCCCAGGGGCTGGAAACACCATATATTTT. This translates into CATSRDTPGAGNTIYF.

A word on this clone: Germline is not matched at one junction end, which may reflect a read error. The rearrangement links TRBV7-9 to TRBJ1-1, with no clear D. The germline CDR1 and CDR2 sequences are SEHNR and FQNEAQ (reference sequence). The CDR3 totals 15 residues. Here the CDR3 DNA reads TGTGCCAGCAGCCTAGCGGGGAAACCAAACACTGAAGCTTTCTTT. Translation gives CASSLAGKPNTEAFF. Based on the CDR3 plus reference TRBV7-9 and TRBJ1-1, the full variable domain is DTGVSQNPRHKITKRGQNVTFRCDPISEHNRLYWYRQTLGQGPEFLTYFQNEAQLEKSRLLSDRFSAERPKGSFSTLEIQRTEQGDSAMYLCASSLAGKPNTEAFFGQGTRLTVV.

This rearrangement joins TRBV6-5 to TRBJ2-3, with 7 bases aligning to TRBD1. There are 14 residues in the CDR3. J was trimmed by 4 bases and V by 3 bases; bases with no gene match: 4. In germline, CDR1 is MNHEY, CDR2 SVGAGI. DNA of the CDR3: TGTGCCAGCAGTTATGACAGGGATGCAGATACGCAGTATTTT. Translated, it gives CASSYDRDADTQYF.